This TCR beta chain came from a study of Graves' ophthalmopathy and Graves' hyperthyroidism. Points from the study as a whole: With 70.59% sensitivity and about 72% specificity, the model predicted ophthalmopathy progression. Blood contained most expanded thyroid clonotypes exceeding 0.001 frequency.

Of note for this clonotype: Its antigen is not known.

None of the included patients had other autoimmune diseases, uncontrolled infections, pregnancy or lactation, as these led to exclusion. TCR beta CDR3 regions were amplified from RNA transcripts. Second-round multiplex PCR came after a first-round RT-PCR that employed HTBI primers. Each CDR3 protein gets one entry after TCRdb re-called the multiplex PCR reads with MiXCR. The sample yields around 1.1 million distinct CDR3 sequences, roughly 35% seen once. The trim removed 5 bases at V and 5 bases at J, leaving 5 bases unmatched. This CDR3 spans 14 amino acids. Germline CDR1 and CDR2: SGHNT and YYREEE (reference sequence).

The sequence was collected from an adult man with Graves' hyperthyroidism. Sequencing was performed on peripheral blood or thyroid tissue (not recorded which). The gene calls are TRBV5-4 and TRBJ1-4; 8 bases fit TRBD1. The CDR3 reads CASSSDRANEKLFF. CDR3 sequence (DNA): TGTGCCAGCAGTTCGGACAGGGCCAATGAAAAACTGTTTTTT.